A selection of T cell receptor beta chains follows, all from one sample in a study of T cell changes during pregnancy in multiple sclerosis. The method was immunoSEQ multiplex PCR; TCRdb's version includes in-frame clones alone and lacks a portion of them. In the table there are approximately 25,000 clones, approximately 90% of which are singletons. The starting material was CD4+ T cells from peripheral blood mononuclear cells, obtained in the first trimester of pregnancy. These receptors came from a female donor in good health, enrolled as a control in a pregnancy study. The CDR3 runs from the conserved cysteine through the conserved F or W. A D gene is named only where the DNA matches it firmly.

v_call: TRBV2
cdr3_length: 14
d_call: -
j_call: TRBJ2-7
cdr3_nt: TGTGCCAGCGAAGACTTGGACACGAACTACGAGCAGTACTTC
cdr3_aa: CASEDLDTNYEQYF

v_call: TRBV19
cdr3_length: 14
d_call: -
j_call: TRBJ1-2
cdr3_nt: TGTGCCAGTAGTATACGGGGTCCTAACTATGGCTACACCTTC
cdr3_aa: CASSIRGPNYGYTF

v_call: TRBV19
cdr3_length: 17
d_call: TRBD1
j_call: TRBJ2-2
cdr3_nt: TGTGCCAGTACTCTACTAGGGGGACAGCGACGCACCGGGGAGCTGTTTTTT
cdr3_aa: CASTLLGGQRRTGELFF

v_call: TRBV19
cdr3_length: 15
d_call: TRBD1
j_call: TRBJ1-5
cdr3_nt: TGTGCCAGTAGTACCGGACAGGGGGCATACCAGCCCCAGCATTTT
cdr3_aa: CASSTGQGAYQPQHF

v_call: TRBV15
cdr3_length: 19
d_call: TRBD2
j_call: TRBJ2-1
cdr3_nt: TGTGCCACCAGCAGAGATCCGGGACTAGCGGGAGGTTCGTACAATGAGCAGTTCTTC
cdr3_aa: CATSRDPGLAGGSYNEQFF

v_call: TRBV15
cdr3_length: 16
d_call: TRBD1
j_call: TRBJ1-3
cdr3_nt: TGTGCCACCAGCAGAGACCCACGAGGGGGCTCCAACACCATATATTTT
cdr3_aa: CATSRDPRGGSNTIYF

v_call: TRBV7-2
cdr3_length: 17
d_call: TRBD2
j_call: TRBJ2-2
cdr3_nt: TGTGCCAGCAGCCCAGCCTCGCTAGCGGGGGCCACCGGGGAGCTGTTTTTT
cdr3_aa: CASSPASLAGATGELFF

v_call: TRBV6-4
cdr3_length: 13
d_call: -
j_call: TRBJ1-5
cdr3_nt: TGTGCCAGCAGTGTGGCAGAAAATCAGCCCCAGCATTTT
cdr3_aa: CASSVAENQPQHF

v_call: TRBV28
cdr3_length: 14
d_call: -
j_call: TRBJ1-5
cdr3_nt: TGTGCCAGCAGTTTTAGAGGGTCGGGTCAGCCCCAGCATTTT
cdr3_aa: CASSFRGSGQPQHF

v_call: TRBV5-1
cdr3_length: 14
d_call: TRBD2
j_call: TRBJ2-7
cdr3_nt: TGCGCCAGCAGCCCGACTAGCGGGACCTACGAGCAGTACTTC
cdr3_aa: CASSPTSGTYEQYF

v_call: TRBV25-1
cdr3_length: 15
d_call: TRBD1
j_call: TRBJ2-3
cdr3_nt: TGTGCCAGCACCCCGACAGGGGCCATCACAGATACGCAGTATTTT
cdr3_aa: CASTPTGAITDTQYF

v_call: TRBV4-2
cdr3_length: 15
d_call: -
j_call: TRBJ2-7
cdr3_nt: TGTGCCAGCAGCCCCCGGTTGAGCGAGGCCTACGAGCAGTACTTC
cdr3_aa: CASSPRLSEAYEQYF

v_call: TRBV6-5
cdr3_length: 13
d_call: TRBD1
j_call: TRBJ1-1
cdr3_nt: TGTGCCAGCAGTTTTACAGGGGTTACTGAAGCTTTCTTT
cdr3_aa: CASSFTGVTEAFF